The source of this T cell receptor (beta chain) is a study of blood T cell repertoires in COVID-19. Overall study: There were acute and convalescent COVID-19 samples, and they came from the United States, Italy and Spain. Sample material is recorded as cDNA or gDNA derived from T cells, B-cell-depleted T cells, or PBMCs.

Profiled with immunoSEQ multiplex PCR; TCRdb holds only in-frame clones, not every one. The table lists over 600,000 clones, about nine tenths of them singletons. The CDR3 is made up of 15 amino acids. Between the trimmed V and J ends, which lost 4 bases and 6 bases, there was a span of 14 bases. Germline CDR1 is SGHNT and CDR2 is YYREEE (reference sequence). Sequencing used peripheral blood. This clonotype was sampled from a young woman with acute or convalescent COVID-19. The V call is TRBV5-4, the J call TRBJ1-6; a weak D match, TRBD1 (6 bases). The CDR3 DNA sequence: TGTGCCAGCAGCAAACAAGGACAGCTTAATTCACCCCTCCACTTT. Translated: CASSKQGQLNSPLHF.